This T cell receptor beta chain was obtained from a study of patients and donors after allogeneic stem cell transplantation. The V end lost 0 bases, the J end lost 9 bases, and 15 bases lay between the germline ends. Germline CDR1 is GTSNPN and CDR2 is SVGIG (reference sequence). There are 14 residues in the CDR3. TCRdb reprocessed the RT-PCR reads with MiXCR, giving one entry per CDR3 protein. The data contain 200,000 to 250,000 distinct CDR3 sequences, less than 15% of them singletons. The chain links TRBV30 to TRBJ2-1; D is unresolved. This clonotype originated in a human donor who was either an allogeneic HSCT recipient or a stem cell or donor lymphocyte infusion donor (not recorded which). It is not recorded whose cells these are; they may come from a transplant donor. Sequenced: blood, either unsorted or a sorted T cell fraction (not recorded which). The CDR3 reads CAWSVLGRGSEQFF. In DNA, the CDR3 is TGTGCCTGGAGTGTACTTGGCCGTGGTAGTGAGCAGTTCTTC.